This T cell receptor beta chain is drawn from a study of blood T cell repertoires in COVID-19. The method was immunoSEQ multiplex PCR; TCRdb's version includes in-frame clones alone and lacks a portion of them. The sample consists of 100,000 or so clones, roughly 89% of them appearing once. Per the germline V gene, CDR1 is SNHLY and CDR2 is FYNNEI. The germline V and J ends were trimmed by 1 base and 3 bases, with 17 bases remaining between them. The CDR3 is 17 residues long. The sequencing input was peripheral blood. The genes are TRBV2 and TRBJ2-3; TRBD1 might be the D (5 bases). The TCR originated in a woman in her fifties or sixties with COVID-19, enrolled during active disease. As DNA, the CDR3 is TGTGCCAGCAGTGAAGATAGGGAAGGGGTGGTAACAGATACGCAGTATTTT. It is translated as CASSEDREGVVTDTQYF.